One sample yielded the 20 T cell receptor beta chains listed below, sequenced in a study of shared clonotypes between healthy human individuals. The repertoire was sequenced with immunoSEQ multiplex PCR; TCRdb's copy has only in-frame clones and lacks some. The sample comprises around 1,100,000 clones, approximately 80% of which are singletons, and about 0.89% rests with the top ten. The sequenced sample consisted of memory CD4+ T cells from PBMCs. Indicated subset: CD45RA-negative fraction. The receptor set was obtained from a man between 18 and 35 years old in good health. Some clones in this sample may be carry-over from other donors' samples.

The rearrangement joins TRBV7-9 to TRBJ2-7; D unclear. From germline, CDR1 is SEHNR and CDR2 FQNEAQ (reference sequence). Trimming shortened V by 5 bases and J by 12 bases, and 17 bases separated the two germline ends. This CDR3 has 12 amino acids. The chain's CDR3 is CASSLDMSSSYF. The CDR3 DNA follows: TGTGCCAGCAGCCTAGACATGTCCTCCTCGTACTTC.

This CDR3 reads CASSLWEGGRSGNTIYF. The DNA of the CDR3 is TGTGCCAGCAGTTTATGGGAAGGCGGCCGCTCTGGAAACACCATATATTTT. J is TRBJ1-3 and V is TRBV28; D unresolved. The germline CDR1 and CDR2 sequences are MDHEN and SYDVKM. The CDR3 consists of 17 residues. The V gene lost 0 bases and the J gene lost 0 bases, with 12 bases spanning the gap.

Notes on this clone: A far larger clone differs by one base, so this is likely a read error. The rearrangement uses TRBV7-9 and TRBJ1-5, with D unclear. CDR3 size: 13 residues. Germline assignment: CDR1 SEHNR and CDR2 FQNEAQ (reference sequence). Trimming cost V 2 bases and J 5 bases, with 7 bases left between them. In DNA form, the CDR3 reads TGTGCCAGCAGCTTAAACTGGGATCAGCCCCAGCATTTT. Protein: CASSLNWDQPQHF.

The chain has TRBV5-4 and TRBJ2-7; D unclear. Deletions cut 2 bases from V and 4 bases from J, with 13 bases between. Germline V lookup: CDR1 SGHNT, CDR2 YYREEE (reference sequence). The CDR3 is made up of 14 amino acids. The CDR3 region is CASSFTAGVYEQYF. In DNA form, the CDR3 reads TGTGCCAGCAGCTTCACCGCCGGTGTATACGAGCAGTACTTC.

The chain employs TRBV25-1 and TRBJ1-1, with D hard to call. Germline CDR1 reads MGHDK; CDR2 reads SYGVNS. This CDR3 comprises 11 residues. V was cut by 4 bases and J by 7 bases, with 7 bases left in between. The CDR3 sequence is CASSAGFEAFF. The CDR3 DNA is TGTGCCAGCAGTGCGGGGTTTGAAGCTTTCTTT.

Ten or more counts support this clone. V gene TRBV4-3 combines with J gene TRBJ2-3, with 9 bases lining up with TRBD1. Germline-derived CDR1 and CDR2 are LGHNA and YSLEER. V gave up 1 base and J gave up 3 bases; unmatched junction bases: 2. The CDR3 loop spans 15 amino acids. CDR3: CASSQGQGETDTQYF. In DNA, the CDR3 is TGCGCCAGCAGCCAAGGACAGGGGGAAACAGATACGCAGTATTTT.

The chain couples TRBV7-2 to TRBJ1-2, with 8 bases fitting TRBD1. Per germline, CDR1 SGHTA and CDR2 FQGNSA. This CDR3 has 14 residues. V was pared by 5 bases and J by 5 bases, with 7 bases of the junction left unmatched. CDR3 sequence (DNA): TGTGCCAGCAGCCCGGGCAGGGGGCGATATGGCTACACCTTC. Residues: CASSPGRGRYGYTF.

The table lists this clone with many counts. The rearrangement uses TRBV7-9 and TRBJ2-5; the D gene is possibly TRBD1 (6 bases). This CDR3 comprises 15 residues. The ends were cut back, 1 base at V and 1 base at J, with 10 bases in the middle. The germline V gene has CDR1 SEHNR and CDR2 FQNEAQ (reference sequence). The CDR3 spells CASSLGQVTQETQYF. The CDR3, as DNA: TGTGCCAGCAGCTTAGGACAGGTTACCCAAGAGACCCAGTACTTC.

The V and J genes are TRBV5-1 and TRBJ1-2, with 7 bases aligning to TRBD1. CDR3 length: 15 residues. Unmatched junction bases numbered 7, after V lost 0 bases and J lost 5 bases. Germline V CDR1 and CDR2: SGHRS, YFSETQ. As DNA, the CDR3 is TGCGCCAGCAGCTTGGAGGGGACAGTCTTTTATGGCTACACCTTC. It is translated as CASSLEGTVFYGYTF.

This clone was observed a few times. This chain links TRBV14 with TRBJ1-1, with unresolved D. Germline V gene data show CDR1 as SGHDN and CDR2 as FVKESK. V dropped 0 bases and J dropped 3 bases, with 5 bases sitting between them. This CDR3 comprises 13 residues. Written as DNA, the CDR3 is TGTGCCAGCAGCCAAGATCGGTACACTGAAGCTTTCTTT. This gives the protein CASSQDRYTEAFF.

The chain uses TRBV23-1 and TRBJ1-4; D is undetermined. TRBV23-1 falls under the ORF class, with uncertain function. This CDR3 contains 20 residues. V lost 2 bases and J 4 bases, leaving 26 bases between the germline ends. The CDR3 is CASSQAPVAWSANLNEKLFF. In DNA, the CDR3 is TGCGCCAGCAGTCAAGCCCCCGTCGCGTGGTCTGCTAACCTTAATGAAAAACTGTTTTTT.

This chain joins TRBV6-4 and TRBJ1-5; D unclear. The CDR3 length is 9 residues. Germline V gene data show CDR1 as MRHNA and CDR2 as SNTAGT. Trimming pared 3 bases from V and 10 bases from J, leaving 1 base between. The CDR3 sequence is CASSEPQHF. As DNA, the CDR3 is TGTGCCAGCAGTGAACCCCAGCATTTT.

This clone came up once. The V and J genes are TRBV2 and TRBJ1-1; 11 nucleotides line up with TRBD1. CDR1 and CDR2 from the germline V gene are SNHLY and FYNNEI. Trimming at V came to 5 bases and at J to 3 bases, leaving 5 bases not matched to a gene. The CDR3 covers 15 residues. DNA for the CDR3: TGTGCCAGCAGTTGGACAGGGGGCCGGTACACTGAAGCTTTCTTT. As protein: CASSWTGGRYTEAFF.

Points on this clone: In the same sample, other DNA sequences code for this CDR3. The V call is TRBV11-2, the J call TRBJ2-3; no clear D gene. V was cut by 0 bases and J by 0 bases, with 7 bases left in between. Germline CDR1 reads SGHAT; CDR2 reads FQNNGV. The CDR3 is 15 amino acids. The CDR3 spells CASSLDRISTDTQYF. The CDR3, as DNA: TGTGCCAGCAGCTTAGATCGTATAAGCACAGATACGCAGTATTTT. Full variable domain (missing parts from reference TRBV11-2 and TRBJ2-3): EAGVAQSPRYKIIEKRQSVAFWCNPISGHATLYWYQQILGQGPKLLIQFQNNGVVDDSQLPKDRFSAERLKGVDSTLKIQPAKLEDSAVYLCASSLDRISTDTQYFGPGTRLTVL.

The chain combines TRBV5-5 with TRBJ1-3, with no clear D. V shed 0 bases and J shed 0 bases, with 7 bases lying between them. Per germline, CDR1 SGHKS and CDR2 YYEKEE (reference sequence). The CDR3 sequence is 15 residues long. The CDR3: CASSLVVFSGNTIYF. The CDR3 DNA sequence: TGTGCCAGCAGCTTGGTGGTCTTCTCTGGAAACACCATATATTTT.

The V and J genes are TRBV4-1 and TRBJ2-1; the match to TRBD2 covers 11 bases. CDR1 is MGHRA, CDR2 YSYEKL, per germline. The length of the CDR3 is 16 residues. V was pared by 3 bases and J by 7 bases, with 8 bases of the junction left unmatched. CDR3 residues: CASSQTLAGDRNEQFF. The CDR3 region has the DNA TGCGCCAGCAGCCAGACACTAGCGGGAGATCGGAATGAGCAGTTCTTC.

The chain couples TRBV7-9 to TRBJ2-3; D uncertain. This CDR3 has 16 amino acids. The V end was cut by 0 bases, the J end by 0 bases, with 10 bases between. Germline CDR1 SEHNR, CDR2 FQNEAQ (reference sequence). DNA for the CDR3: TGTGCCAGCAGCTTAGCGGTTGGAGCGAGCACAGATACGCAGTATTTT. Its translation is CASSLAVGASTDTQYF.

J is TRBJ1-5 and V is TRBV2; no clear D gene. Germline values: CDR1 SNHLY, CDR2 FYNNEI. V was clipped by 6 bases and J by 7 bases, with 10 bases between them. The CDR3 has 12 amino acids. As DNA, the CDR3 is TGTGCCAGCAGCGCAACTTCCCAGCCCCAGCATTTT. Residues: CASSATSQPQHF.

V is TRBV11-2 and J is TRBJ2-1; D not resolved. Looked up from germline, CDR1 is SGHAT and CDR2 is FQNNGV. V dropped 3 bases and J dropped 2 bases, with 11 bases sitting between them. This CDR3 region has 15 residues. The CDR3 sequence is CASSLLGGPYNEQFF. For the CDR3, the DNA is TGTGCCAGCAGCTTGCTCGGCGGCCCCTACAATGAGCAGTTCTTC.

This clone was seen only once. The rearrangement joins TRBV6-5 to TRBJ1-1; tentative D call: TRBD1 (5 bases). V was trimmed by 0 bases and J by 11 bases, leaving 13 bases between them. CDR1 and CDR2 from the germline V gene are MNHEY and SVGAGI. The CDR3 extends over 13 amino acids. CDR3 in DNA: TGTGCCAGCAGTTACTCGCAGGGCCCGGGGGCTTTCTTT. This translates into CASSYSQGPGAFF.